This TCR beta chain was recovered during a study of T cells in Graves' hyperthyroidism and ophthalmopathy. Amplified regions were TCR beta CDR3 sequences from RNA transcripts. HTBI primers drove first-round RT-PCR of the TCR CDR3. One entry per CDR3 protein, called by TCRdb with MiXCR from the multiplex PCR reads. Among about 350,000 distinct CDR3 sequences, 14% were seen once, and the ten largest hold 20% to 25%. Germline V gene data show CDR1 as GTSNPN and CDR2 as SVGIG (reference sequence). V shed 8 bases and J 4 bases; nucleotides not matched to a gene: 9. The CDR3 sequence is 14 residues long. No progression to ophthalmopathy during 18 months of follow-up defined stable disease. This clonotype was detected many times.

The origin of this receptor is a woman aged 25 to 39 with Graves' hyperthyroidism. This chain connects TRBV30 to TRBJ2-1, with 9 bases identical to TRBD2. The sample was blood. The CDR3 nucleotides are TGTGCCCTAAGCGGGGGGCAAGAGTACAATGAGCAGTTCTTC. This sequence encodes CALSGGQEYNEQFF.